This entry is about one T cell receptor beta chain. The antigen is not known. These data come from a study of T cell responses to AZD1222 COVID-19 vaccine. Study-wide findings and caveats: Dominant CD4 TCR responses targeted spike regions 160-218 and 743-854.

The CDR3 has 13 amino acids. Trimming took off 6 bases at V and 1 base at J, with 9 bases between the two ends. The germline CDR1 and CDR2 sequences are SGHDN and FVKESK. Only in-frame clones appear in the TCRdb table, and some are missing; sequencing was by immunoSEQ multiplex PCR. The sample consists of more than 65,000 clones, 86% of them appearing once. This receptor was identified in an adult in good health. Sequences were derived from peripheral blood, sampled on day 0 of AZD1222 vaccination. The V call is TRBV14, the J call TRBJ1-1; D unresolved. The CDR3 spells CASRASQNTEAFF. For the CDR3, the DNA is TGTGCCAGCAGGGCGAGCCAGAACACTGAAGCTTTCTTT.